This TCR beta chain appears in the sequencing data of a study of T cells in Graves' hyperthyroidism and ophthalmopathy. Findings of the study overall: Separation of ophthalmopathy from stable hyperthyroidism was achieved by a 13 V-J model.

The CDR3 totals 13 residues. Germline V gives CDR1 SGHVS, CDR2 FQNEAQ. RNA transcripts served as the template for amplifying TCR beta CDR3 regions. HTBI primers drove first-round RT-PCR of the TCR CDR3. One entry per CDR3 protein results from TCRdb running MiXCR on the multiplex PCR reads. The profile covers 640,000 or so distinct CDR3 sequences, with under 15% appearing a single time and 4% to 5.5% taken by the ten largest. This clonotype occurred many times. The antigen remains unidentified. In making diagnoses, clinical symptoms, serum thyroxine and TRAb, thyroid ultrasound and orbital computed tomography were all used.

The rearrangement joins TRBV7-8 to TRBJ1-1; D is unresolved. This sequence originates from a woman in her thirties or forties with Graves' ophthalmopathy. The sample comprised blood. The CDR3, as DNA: TGTGCTTCCCGGACGACTCCTTCCACTGAAGCTTTCTTT. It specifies CASRTTPSTEAFF.